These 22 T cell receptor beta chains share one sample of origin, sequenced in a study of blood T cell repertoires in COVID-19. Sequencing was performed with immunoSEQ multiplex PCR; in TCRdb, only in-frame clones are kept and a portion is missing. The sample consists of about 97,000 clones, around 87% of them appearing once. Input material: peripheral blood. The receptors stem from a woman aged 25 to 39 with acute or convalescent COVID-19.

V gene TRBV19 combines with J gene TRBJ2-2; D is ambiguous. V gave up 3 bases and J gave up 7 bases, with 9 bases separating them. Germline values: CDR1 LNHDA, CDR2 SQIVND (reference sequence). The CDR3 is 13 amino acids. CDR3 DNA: TGTGCCAGTAGTATTTCTTTAGACGGGGAGCTGTTTTTT. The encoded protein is CASSISLDGELFF.

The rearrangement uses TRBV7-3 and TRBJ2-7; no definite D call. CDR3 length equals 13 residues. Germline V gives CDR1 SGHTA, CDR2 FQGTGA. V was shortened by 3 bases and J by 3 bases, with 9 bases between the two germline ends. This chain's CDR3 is CASSLAGSYEQYF. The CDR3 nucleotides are TGTGCCAGCAGCTTGGCAGGTAGCTACGAGCAGTACTTC. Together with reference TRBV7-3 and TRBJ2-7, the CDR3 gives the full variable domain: GAGVSQTPSNKVTEKGKYVELRCDPISGHTALYWYRQSLGQGPEFLIYFQGTGAADDSGLPNDRFFAVRPEGSVSTLKIQRTERGDSAVYLCASSLAGSYEQYFGPGTRLTVT.

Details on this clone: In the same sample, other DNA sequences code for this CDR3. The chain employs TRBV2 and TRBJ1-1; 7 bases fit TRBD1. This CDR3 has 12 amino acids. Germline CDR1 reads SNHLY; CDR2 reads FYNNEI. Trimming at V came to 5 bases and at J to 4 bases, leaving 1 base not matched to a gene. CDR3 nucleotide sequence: TGTGCCAGCAGTCCAGGGGGCACTGAAGCTTTCTTT. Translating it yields CASSPGGTEAFF.

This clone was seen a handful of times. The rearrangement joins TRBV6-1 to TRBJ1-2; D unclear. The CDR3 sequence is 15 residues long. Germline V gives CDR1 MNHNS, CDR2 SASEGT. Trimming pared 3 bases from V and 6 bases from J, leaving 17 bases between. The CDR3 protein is CASSETTPSQDGYTF. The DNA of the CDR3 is TGTGCCAGCAGTGAGACGACCCCCTCGCAGGATGGCTACACCTTC.

CDR3 DNA sequence: TGCGCCAGCACAGGGGGCTTCTCGGGTGAGCAGTACTTC. Translating gives CASTGGFSGEQYF. This chain connects TRBV10-2 to TRBJ2-7; 8 bases are shared with TRBD1. J gave up 7 bases and V 7 bases, and 9 bases lay outside the gene matches. The CDR3 is made up of 13 amino acids. Germline loops: CDR1 WSHSY, CDR2 SAAADI.

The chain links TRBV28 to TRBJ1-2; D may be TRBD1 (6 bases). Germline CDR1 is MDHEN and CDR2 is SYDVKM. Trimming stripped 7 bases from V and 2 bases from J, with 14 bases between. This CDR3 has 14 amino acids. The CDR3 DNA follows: TGTGCCAGCACCTTGGGGACACCCAACTATGGCTACACCTTC. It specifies CASTLGTPNYGYTF.

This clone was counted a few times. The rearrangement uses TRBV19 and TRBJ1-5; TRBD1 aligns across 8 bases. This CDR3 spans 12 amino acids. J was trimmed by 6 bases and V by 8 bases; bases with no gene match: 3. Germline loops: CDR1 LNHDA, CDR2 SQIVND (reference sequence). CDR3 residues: CASDRGSQPQHF. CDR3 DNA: TGTGCCAGTGACAGGGGTAGTCAGCCCCAGCATTTT.

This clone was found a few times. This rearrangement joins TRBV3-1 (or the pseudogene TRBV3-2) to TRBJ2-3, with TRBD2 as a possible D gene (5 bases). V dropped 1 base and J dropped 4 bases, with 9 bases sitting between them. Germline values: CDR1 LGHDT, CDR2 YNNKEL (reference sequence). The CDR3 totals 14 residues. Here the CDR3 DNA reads TGTGCCAGCAGCCAAGCCAGCGGTCCAGATACGCAGTATTTT. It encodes CASSQASGPDTQYF.

CDR3 nucleotides: TGTGCCAGCAGTTGGGCGGGTTCTTATTCACCCCTCCACTTT. Translation gives CASSWAGSYSPLHF. This sequence joins TRBV28 and TRBJ1-6; D remains unclear. The CDR3 has 14 residues. Germline V gene data show CDR1 as MDHEN and CDR2 as SYDVKM. V was shortened by 4 bases and J by 8 bases, with 12 bases between the two germline ends.

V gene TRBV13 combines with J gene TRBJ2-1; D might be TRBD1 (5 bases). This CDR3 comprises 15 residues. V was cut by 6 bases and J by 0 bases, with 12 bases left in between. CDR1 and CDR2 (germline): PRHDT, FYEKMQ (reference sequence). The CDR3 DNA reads TGTGCCAGCAGTGATTGGGGCAGCTCCTACAATGAGCAGTTCTTC. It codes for CASSDWGSSYNEQFF. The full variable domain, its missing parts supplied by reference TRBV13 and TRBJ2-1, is AAGVIQSPRHLIKEKRETATLKCYPIPRHDTVYWYQQGPGQDPQFLISFYEKMQSDKGSIPDRFSAQQFSDYHSELNMSSLELGDSALYFCASSDWGSSYNEQFFGPGTRLTVL.

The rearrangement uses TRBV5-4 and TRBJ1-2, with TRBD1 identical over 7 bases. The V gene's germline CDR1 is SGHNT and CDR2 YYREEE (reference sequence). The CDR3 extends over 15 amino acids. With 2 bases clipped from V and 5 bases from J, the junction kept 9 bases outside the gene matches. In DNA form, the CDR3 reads TGTGCCAGCAGCTTATCCGGGACAGCCCTATATGGCTACACCTTC. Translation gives CASSLSGTALYGYTF.

In DNA, the CDR3 is TGCGCCAGCAGCCCCCTAGGGGTTAATCAGCCCCAGCATTTT. Translating gives CASSPLGVNQPQHF. The V call is TRBV5-1, the J call TRBJ1-5, with D possibly matching TRBD1 (5 bases). Trimming took 4 bases from V and 4 from J, leaving 12 bases between them. Germline CDR1 and CDR2: SGHRS and YFSETQ. This CDR3 comprises 14 residues.

The CDR3 protein is CASSPEGLVSPLHF. The DNA for the CDR3 is TGTGCCAGCTCACCGGAGGGGTTGGTATCACCCCTCCACTTT. The chain couples TRBV18 to TRBJ1-6, with a possible D match to TRBD1 (5 bases). V lost 3 bases and J lost 10, with 13 bases in between. The CDR3 contains 14 residues. CDR1 and CDR2 (germline): KGHSH, LQKENI.

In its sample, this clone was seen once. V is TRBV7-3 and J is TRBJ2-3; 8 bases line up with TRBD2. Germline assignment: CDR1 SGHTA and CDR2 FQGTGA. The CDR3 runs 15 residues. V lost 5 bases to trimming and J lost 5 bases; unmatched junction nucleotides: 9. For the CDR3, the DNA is TGTGCCAGCAGCCGAGATGGGACTAGGTTAGATACGCAGTATTTT. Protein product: CASSRDGTRLDTQYF.

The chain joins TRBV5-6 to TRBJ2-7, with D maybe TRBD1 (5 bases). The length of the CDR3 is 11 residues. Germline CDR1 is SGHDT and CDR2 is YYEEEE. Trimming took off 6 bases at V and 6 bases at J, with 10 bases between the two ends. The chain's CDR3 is CASTEGVEQYF. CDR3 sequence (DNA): TGTGCCAGCACGGAAGGGGTCGAGCAGTACTTC.

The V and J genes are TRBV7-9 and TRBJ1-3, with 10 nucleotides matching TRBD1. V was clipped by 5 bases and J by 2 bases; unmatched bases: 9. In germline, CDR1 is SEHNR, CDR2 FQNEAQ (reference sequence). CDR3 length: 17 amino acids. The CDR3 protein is CASSPARGQGPGNTIYF. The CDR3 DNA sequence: TGTGCCAGCAGCCCCGCGAGGGGACAGGGGCCTGGAAACACCATATATTTT.

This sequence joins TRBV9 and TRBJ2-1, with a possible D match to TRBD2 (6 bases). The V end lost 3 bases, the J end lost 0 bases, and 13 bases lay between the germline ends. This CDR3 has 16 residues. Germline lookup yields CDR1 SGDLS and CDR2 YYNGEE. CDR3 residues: CASSGRGGNSYNEQFF. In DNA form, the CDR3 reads TGTGCCAGCAGCGGACGTGGGGGGAACTCCTACAATGAGCAGTTCTTC. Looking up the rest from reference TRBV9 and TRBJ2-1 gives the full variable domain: DSGVTQTPKHLITATGQRVTLRCSPRSGDLSVYWYQQSLDQGLQFLIQYYNGEERAKGNILERFSAQQFPDLHSELNLSSLELGDSALYFCASSGRGGNSYNEQFFGPGTRLTVL.

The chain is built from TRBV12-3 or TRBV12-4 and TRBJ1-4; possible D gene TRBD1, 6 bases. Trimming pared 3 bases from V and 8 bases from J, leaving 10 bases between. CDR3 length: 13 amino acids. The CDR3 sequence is CASSFQGPEKLFF. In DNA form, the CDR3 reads TGTGCCAGCAGTTTTCAGGGGCCGGAAAAACTGTTTTTT.

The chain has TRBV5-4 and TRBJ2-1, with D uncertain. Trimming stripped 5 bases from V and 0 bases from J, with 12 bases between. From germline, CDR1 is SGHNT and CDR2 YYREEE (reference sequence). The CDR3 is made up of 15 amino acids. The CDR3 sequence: CASSPDLGSYNEQFF. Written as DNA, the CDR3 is TGTGCCAGCAGTCCCGACTTAGGCTCCTACAATGAGCAGTTCTTC. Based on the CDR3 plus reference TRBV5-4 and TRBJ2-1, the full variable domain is ETGVTQSPTHLIKTRGQQVTLRCSSQSGHNTVSWYQQALGQGPQFIFQYYREEENGRGNFPPRFSGLQFPNYSSELNVNALELDDSALYLCASSPDLGSYNEQFFGPGTRLTVL.

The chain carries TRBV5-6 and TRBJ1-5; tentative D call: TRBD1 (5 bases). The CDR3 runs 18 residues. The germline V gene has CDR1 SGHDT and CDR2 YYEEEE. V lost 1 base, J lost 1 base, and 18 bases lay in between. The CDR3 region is CASSLSGGGDRSNQPQHF. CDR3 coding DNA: TGTGCCAGCAGCTTGAGCGGGGGAGGAGATCGAAGCAATCAGCCCCAGCATTTT.

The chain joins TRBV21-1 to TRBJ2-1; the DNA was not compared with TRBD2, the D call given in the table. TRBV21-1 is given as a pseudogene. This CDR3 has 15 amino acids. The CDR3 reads CASTPAGVYTNEQFF. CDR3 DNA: TGTGCCAGCACCCCAGCGGGGGTGTATACCAATGAGCAGTTCTTC.

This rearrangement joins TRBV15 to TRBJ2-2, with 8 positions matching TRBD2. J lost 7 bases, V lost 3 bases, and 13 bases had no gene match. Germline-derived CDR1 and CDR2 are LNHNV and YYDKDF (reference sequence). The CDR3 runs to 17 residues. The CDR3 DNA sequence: TGTGCCACCAGCAGTCCAGGAGACGGGGGGGCCGTCGGGGAGCTGTTTTTT. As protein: CATSSPGDGGAVGELFF.